These 32 T cell receptor beta chains were all obtained from the same sample, sequenced in a study of breast tumors, draining lymph nodes, adjacent tissues. The lymph nodes were axillary draining lymph nodes from breast cancer patients. TCRdb ran MiXCR on the multiplex PCR reads and lists one entry per CDR3 protein. Of under 250,000 distinct CDR3 sequences listed, roughly 30% were seen once; the top ten hold over 1.1%. The sequenced sample was axillary lymph node tissue. The source of these receptors is a female donor with breast cancer. Some clones in this sample may be carry-over from other donors' samples.

The sample holds many counts of this clonotype. The gene calls are TRBV12-3 or TRBV12-4 and TRBJ1-5; no firm D call. Trimming stripped 6 bases from V and 2 bases from J, with 14 bases between. The CDR3 is 15 residues long. The CDR3 spells CASSSLGHGNQPQHF. CDR3 in DNA: TGTGCCAGCAGCTCCCTCGGGCACGGCAATCAGCCCCAGCATTTT.

This clonotype appeared many times. The chain carries TRBV15 and TRBJ1-2; 10 nucleotides agree with TRBD1. In germline, CDR1 is LNHNV, CDR2 YYDKDF (reference sequence). Trimming at V came to 5 bases and at J to 8 bases, leaving 14 bases not matched to a gene. This CDR3 has 16 residues. CDR3 in amino acids: CATSEGQGYVVDGYTF. The CDR3 DNA sequence: TGTGCCACCAGCGAGGGACAGGGGTACGTCGTGGACGGCTACACCTTC.

This clonotype was recorded many times. This rearrangement joins TRBV6-5 to TRBJ2-7, with 8 positions matching TRBD1. V was pared by 4 bases and J by 6 bases, with 11 bases of the junction left unmatched. Germline CDR1 MNHEY, CDR2 SVGAGI. This CDR3 spans 15 amino acids. The CDR3 loop is CASSSDWRTGREQYF. The CDR3 region has the DNA TGTGCCAGCAGTTCAGACTGGAGGACAGGGCGCGAGCAGTACTTC.

The chain uses TRBV4-1 and TRBJ2-3; D is possibly TRBD2 (6 bases). CDR1 MGHRA and CDR2 YSYEKL come from the germline V gene. V lost 0 bases to trimming and J lost 4 bases, with 17 bases between them. This CDR3 is built from 17 residues. In DNA, the CDR3 is TGCGCCAGCAGCCAAGAGGCGATAGCGGAGTGGGCAGATACGCAGTATTTT. Its translation is CASSQEAIAEWADTQYF.

Comments on this clonotype: It may be a read error: a sequence one base away is much more abundant. This rearrangement joins TRBV6-1 to TRBJ2-1; perhaps TRBD1 as D (6 bases). CDR1 and CDR2 (germline): MNHNS, SASEGT. The CDR3 has 15 residues. Trimming stripped 8 bases from V and 1 base from J, with 15 bases between. The CDR3 sequence: CASARRTASYNEQFF. In DNA form, the CDR3 reads TGTGCCAGCGCGCGGCGGACAGCTTCCTACAATGAGCAGTTCTTC.

There are many counts of this clonotype. The chain combines TRBV14 with TRBJ2-1, with 7 bases matching TRBD2. Germline V gene data show CDR1 as SGHDN and CDR2 as FVKESK. Germline trimming cut 8 bases from V and 10 bases from J; bases unmatched to any gene: 11. This CDR3 has 13 amino acids. As DNA, the CDR3 is TGTGCCAGCTCCTCTTGGGCTAGCGGCGAGCAGTTCTTC. This gives the protein CASSSWASGEQFF.

This clonotype was picked up many times. The V and J genes are TRBV10-3 and TRBJ1-4, with D perhaps matching TRBD1 (6 bases). Germline CDR1 and CDR2: ENHRY and SYGVKD. Trimming cost V 2 bases and J 10 bases, with 17 bases left between them. This CDR3 comprises 15 residues. CDR3 protein: CAISEQDRGSAKLFF. The DNA of the CDR3 is TGTGCCATCAGTGAGCAGGACAGAGGATCGGCAAAACTGTTTTTT.

This clonotype was recorded many times. The V call is TRBV6-6, the J call TRBJ1-3; D remains unclear. This CDR3 spans 14 amino acids. V dropped 6 bases and J dropped 1 base, with 10 bases sitting between them. Germline lookup yields CDR1 MNHNY and CDR2 SVGAGI (reference sequence). The CDR3 reads CASSLTDSGNTIYF. The DNA of the CDR3 is TGTGCCAGCAGCTTAACAGATTCTGGAAACACCATATATTTT.

V usage is TRBV28 and J usage is TRBJ2-2; no definite D call. Trimming left V 5 bases short and J 6 bases short, with 7 bases between. This CDR3 has 12 residues. Germline loops: CDR1 MDHEN, CDR2 SYDVKM. This CDR3 reads CASSTTAGELFF. Written as DNA, the CDR3 is TGTGCCAGCAGTACCACGGCCGGGGAGCTGTTTTTT.

Points on this clonotype: One end of the junction does not line up with germline, which may come from a read error. CDR3 in amino acids: CASSPLLTDSQYF. DNA for the CDR3: TGTGCCAGCTCACCTCTTCTAACAGATTCGCAGTATTTT. This sequence joins TRBV18 and TRBJ2-3; D gene uncertain. The CDR3 consists of 13 residues. Germline CDR1 is KGHSH and CDR2 is LQKENI.

In its sample, this clonotype was seen many times. The chain combines TRBV6-1 with TRBJ2-5; TRBD1 aligns across 10 bases. V gave up 7 bases and J gave up 3 bases; unmatched junction bases: 5. The CDR3 spans 14 residues. Germline CDR1 reads MNHNS; CDR2 reads SASEGT. The CDR3 DNA reads TGTGCCAGCACCCGACAGGGGGCGGAAGAGACCCAGTACTTC. Its protein is CASTRQGAEETQYF.

This clonotype was detected only a few times. A read error is possible here, since a much larger clone lies one base away. The gene calls are TRBV9 and TRBJ2-1, with unresolved D. The CDR3 has 15 amino acids. Trimming left V 0 bases short and J 2 bases short, with 9 bases between. CDR1 is SGDLS, CDR2 YYNGEE, per germline. For the CDR3, the DNA is TGTGCCAGCAGCGTAGCAGAGATGCCCTACAATGAGCAGTTCTTC. This gives the protein CASSVAEMPYNEQFF.

This clonotype appeared many times. It may be a read error: a sequence one base away is much more abundant. The chain recombines TRBV20-1 with TRBJ2-5; no definite D call. The CDR3 runs to 15 residues. The germline V gene encodes CDR1 DFQATT and CDR2 SNEGSKA (reference sequence). The CDR3 sequence: CGASLLGGAGETQYF. The CDR3 DNA reads as TGCGGTGCTTCCCTACTTGGCGGAGCCGGGGAGACCCAGTACTTC.

This clonotype was seen at least ten times. This chain links TRBV29-1 with TRBJ2-7; D tentatively reads TRBD1 or TRBD2 (5 bases each). V was trimmed by 0 bases and J by 3 bases, leaving 9 bases between them. This CDR3 is 13 amino acids long. The germline gives CDR1 SQVTM, CDR2 ANQGSEA. The CDR3 nucleotides are TGCAGCGTTGAAGAGGGGGACGACTACGAGCAGTACTTC. This encodes CSVEEGDDYEQYF.

The rearrangement joins TRBV20-1 to TRBJ1-1, with a possible D match to TRBD1 (5 bases). CDR1 and CDR2 from the germline V gene are DFQATT and SNEGSKA (reference sequence). Between the trimmed V and J ends, which lost 4 bases and 1 base, there was a span of 22 bases. The CDR3 loop spans 17 amino acids. This chain's CDR3 is CSANMPSGGISNTEAFF. In DNA, the CDR3 is TGCAGTGCTAATATGCCGAGTGGGGGGATTTCGAACACTGAAGCTTTCTTT.

As regards this clonotype: This sequence may be a read error, since a much larger clone differs from it by one base. The chain has TRBV7-8 and TRBJ1-1; D remains unclear. The CDR3 runs to 14 residues. Trimming stripped 0 bases from V and 1 base from J, with 6 bases between. CDR1 SGHVS and CDR2 FQNEAQ come from the germline V gene. DNA for the CDR3: TGTGCCAGCAGCTTAGCGCCGACGAACACTGAAGCTTTCTTT. This translates into CASSLAPTNTEAFF.

Concerning this clonotype: It may be a read error: a sequence one base away is much more abundant. The chain uses TRBV20-1 and TRBJ1-2, with D maybe TRBD1 (6 bases). Germline V lookup: CDR1 DFQATT, CDR2 SNEGSKA (reference sequence). The CDR3 is made up of 12 amino acids. The DNA of the CDR3 is TGCAGTGCTCAACAGGGACACTATGGCTCCACCTTC. Its protein product is CSAQQGHYGSTF.

This clonotype was recorded once. The chain couples TRBV18 to TRBJ2-6; TRBD2 is a possible D gene (6 bases). V dropped 6 bases and J dropped 2 bases, with 17 bases sitting between them. There are 17 residues in the CDR3. Germline V CDR1 and CDR2: KGHSH, LQKENI. The CDR3 coding sequence is TGTGCCAGCTCCGACTCGACGGGGGTTGCTGGGGCCAACGTCCTGACTTTC. This codes for CASSDSTGVAGANVLTF.

This clonotype was observed at least ten times. The rearrangement links TRBV7-9 to TRBJ2-2; D gene uncertain. From germline, CDR1 is SEHNR and CDR2 FQNEAQ (reference sequence). The CDR3 consists of 14 residues. V gave up 2 bases and J gave up 5 bases, with 9 bases separating them. The CDR3 spells CASSLYQATGELFF. CDR3 bases: TGTGCCAGCAGCTTATATCAGGCGACCGGGGAGCTGTTTTTT.

This clonotype was observed a handful of times. One base away lies a much larger clone, so this may be a sequencing read error. J is TRBJ2-3 and V is TRBV6-1; D remains unclear. The V and J ends lost 5 bases and 2 bases respectively, with 11 bases between them. Germline V gives CDR1 MNHNS, CDR2 SASEGT. The CDR3 has 14 amino acids. CDR3: CASSRLRYTDTQYF. The CDR3 nucleotides are TGTGCCAGCAGTCGTCTACGGTACACAGATACGCAGTATTTT.

This clonotype was seen ten or more times. V usage is TRBV12-3 or TRBV12-4 and J usage is TRBJ1-2; the match to TRBD1 covers 9 bases. V was clipped by 5 bases and J by 5 bases; unmatched bases: 6. This CDR3 has 14 residues. The CDR3 DNA reads TGTGCCAGCAGTCAACAGGGGGCTGGTTATGGCTACACCTTC. Its translation is CASSQQGAGYGYTF.

The sample holds many counts of this clonotype. The chain employs TRBV7-8 and TRBJ1-5, with TRBD1 as a possible D gene (5 bases). This CDR3 has 17 residues. Between the trimmed V and J ends, which lost 1 base and 0 bases, there was a span of 13 bases. Germline CDR1 is SGHVS and CDR2 is FQNEAQ. Here the CDR3 DNA reads TGTGCCAGCAGCTTAGGGGCAGGGCTGAATAGCAATCAGCCCCAGCATTTT. Residues: CASSLGAGLNSNQPQHF.

This clonotype was counted at least ten times. This sequence joins TRBV12-5 and TRBJ2-7, with a weak D call TRBD1 (6 bases). The ends were cut back, 5 bases at V and 7 bases at J, with 18 bases in the middle. The CDR3 totals 14 residues. The germline V gene encodes CDR1 LGHNT and CDR2 FRNRAP. The CDR3 region is CASGQTGSLVEQYF. The CDR3 DNA reads TGTGCTAGTGGTCAGACAGGTTCTCTTGTTGAGCAGTACTTC.

This clonotype was observed a few times. The junction differs from germline at one of its ends, possibly a read error. DNA for the CDR3: TGTGCCAGCAGTCACTCTCGCGTTCGCGAGCAGTACTTC. Amino acid sequence: CASSHSRVREQYF. The chain couples TRBV6-2 or TRBV6-3 to TRBJ2-7; no firm D call. The V gene's germline CDR1 is MNHEY and CDR2 SVGEGT. This CDR3 has 13 residues.

The rearrangement uses TRBV29-1 and TRBJ2-1, with 7 nucleotides matching TRBD2. CDR1 is SQVTM, CDR2 ANQGSEA, per germline. J gave up 8 bases and V 4 bases, and 11 bases lay outside the gene matches. The CDR3 length is 14 residues. The CDR3 protein is CSVVYYLGRDEQFF. DNA for the CDR3: TGCAGCGTTGTTTACTACTTAGGGAGGGATGAGCAGTTCTTC.

The chain has TRBV10-3 and TRBJ1-1; 9 nucleotides align to TRBD1. In germline, CDR1 is ENHRY, CDR2 SYGVKD. V was clipped by 6 bases and J by 6 bases; unmatched bases: 5. This CDR3 contains 13 residues. In nucleotides, the CDR3 is TGTGCCATCAGGGGGACAGGGAGCCCTGAAGCTTTCTTT. Protein product: CAIRGTGSPEAFF.

The genes are TRBV19 and TRBJ1-4; 9 nucleotides match TRBD1. Germline CDR1 reads LNHDA; CDR2 reads SQIVND (reference sequence). The CDR3 spans 12 residues. V shed 9 bases, J shed 8 bases, and the junction held 4 bases outside the gene matches. CDR3 sequence (DNA): TGTGCCAGCGGACAGGGGAGGGAAAAACTGTTTTTT. This sequence encodes CASGQGREKLFF.

In its sample, this clonotype was seen many times. The chain uses TRBV29-1 and TRBJ2-3, with 7 nucleotides matching TRBD2. Germline V gene lookup returns CDR1 SQVTM and CDR2 ANQGSEA. The CDR3 runs to 14 residues. The ends lost 3 bases at V and 4 bases at J; junction bases unmatched: 7. CDR3 protein: CSVDSGRGADTQYF. In DNA form, the CDR3 reads TGCAGCGTTGACTCGGGGAGGGGCGCAGATACGCAGTATTTT.

This clonotype was picked up many times. The chain uses TRBV14 and TRBJ2-7, with TRBD1 matching 9 bases. The CDR3 totals 13 residues. The germline gives CDR1 SGHDN, CDR2 FVKESK. V lost 3 bases, J lost 9 bases, and 6 bases stayed unmatched. The CDR3 DNA sequence: TGTGCCAGCAGCCAGGGACAGGGTAAGAGGCAGTACTTC. This sequence encodes CASSQGQGKRQYF. Using reference TRBV14 and TRBJ2-7 for the parts outside the CDR3, the full variable domain is EAGVTQFPSHSVIEKGQTVTLRCDPISGHDNLYWYRRVMGKEIKFLLHFVKESKQDESGMPNNRFLAERTGGTYSTLKVQPAELEDSGVYFCASSQGQGKRQYFGPGTRLTVT.

This clonotype has a count of ten or more. V gene TRBV6-5 combines with J gene TRBJ2-3, with TRBD2 matching over 12 bases. V lost 6 bases, J lost 5 bases, and 6 bases stayed unmatched. CDR3 length: 15 residues. Germline V gene sequence: CDR1 MNHEY, CDR2 SVGAGI. CDR3 coding DNA: TGTGCCAGCAGGCCGACTAGCGGGAGAAGAGATACGCAGTATTTT. Amino acids: CASRPTSGRRDTQYF.

This clonotype has at least ten counts. The rearrangement joins TRBV7-9 to TRBJ1-5; D is uncertain. The CDR3 totals 12 residues. Germline-derived CDR1 and CDR2 are SEHNR and FQNEAQ (reference sequence). Trimming took 1 base from V and 7 from J, leaving 5 bases between them. This CDR3 reads CASSLVVQPQHF. The CDR3 nucleotides are TGTGCCAGCAGCTTAGTGGTACAGCCCCAGCATTTT.

Regarding this clonotype: A much larger clone sits a single nucleotide away, making a read error possible. The chain couples TRBV19 to TRBJ2-7; the match to TRBD2 covers 13 bases. Germline CDR1 reads LNHDA; CDR2 reads SQIVND (reference sequence). The CDR3 sequence is 17 residues long. This chain's CDR3 is CASSTPRTSGRPYEQSF. DNA of the CDR3: TGTGCCAGTAGTACCCCTCGGACTAGCGGGAGACCCTACGAGCAGTCCTTC.